These T cell receptor beta chains were read from a single sample in a study of identical twins. TCRdb re-analysed the 5' RACE reads in MiXCR, keeping a single row per CDR3 protein. The repertoire includes some 1,700,000 distinct CDR3 sequences, under 35% of them detected once, and about 0.27% sits in the top ten. The sample was cord blood. Source of these receptors: a newborn girl in good health. Each CDR3 is given with its conserved first and last residue. D genes are given only for firm matches. Clone size is given for some rows only: seen once, a few or many times, or a class if the clone is expanded.

cdr3_nt cdr3_aa d_call v_call cdr3_length j_call clone_size
TGTGCCAGCAGCCCCGGGACTAGCGGCTCGTGGGGTACGCAGTATTTT CASSPGTSGSWGTQYF TRBD2 TRBV11-2 16 TRBJ2-3 .
TGTGCCAGCAGCCTTTCGGGACACCAGAACACTGAAGCTTTCTTT CASSLSGHQNTEAFF . TRBV11-3 15 TRBJ1-1 .
TGTGCCACCAGCCCTCGACAGGGCACCTACGAGCAGTACTTC CATSPRQGTYEQYF TRBD1 TRBV15 14 TRBJ2-7 .
TGTGCCAGCAGCTTCACCTCTCTAGCGGGAGGCGTCGGGGAGCTGTTTTTT CASSFTSLAGGVGELFF TRBD2 TRBV5-6 17 TRBJ2-2 few
TGCGCCAGCAGCTTGGTGTACCCGGACTATGGCTACACCTTC CASSLVYPDYGYTF . TRBV5-1 14 TRBJ1-2 .
TGTGCCAGCAGTACAGTACAGGGAAAAGAAAAACTGTTTTTT CASSTVQGKEKLFF . TRBV6-1 14 TRBJ1-4 .
TGCAGTGCACCCTCCAGGGCCACAGATACGCAGTATTTT CSAPSRATDTQYF . TRBV20-1 13 TRBJ2-3 few
TGCGCCAGCAGCTCTGGACAGGGCCCCACTAATGGAAAACTGTTTTTT CASSSGQGPTNGKLFF TRBD1 TRBV5-1 16 TRBJ1-4 .
TGTGCCAGCAGCCAAGGCCTAGGGGGAAAGATCAATCAGCCCCAGCATTTT CASSQGLGGKINQPQHF . TRBV4-2 17 TRBJ1-5 .
TGCAGTGCTAGAGAGCTAACTGGAAACTATGGCTACACCTTC CSARELTGNYGYTF . TRBV20-1 14 TRBJ1-2 few
TGTGTCAGCAGCTTAGGGCTAGCGGGAGGGACAGATACGCAGTATTTT CVSSLGLAGGTDTQYF TRBD2 TRBV7-2 16 TRBJ2-3 .
TGTGCCAGCAGTTTACGTCCAGGGGTGAGGACTAATGAAAAACTGTTTTTT CASSLRPGVRTNEKLFF . TRBV28 17 TRBJ1-4 few
TGTGCCAGCAGCTTAGAGGCGGGGACAGGCAACACCGGGGAGCTGTTTTTT CASSLEAGTGNTGELFF TRBD1 TRBV7-9 17 TRBJ2-2 few
TGCGCCAGCAGCCACTCGGACAGAGCTAACTATGGCTACACCTTC CASSHSDRANYGYTF . TRBV4-1 15 TRBJ1-2 few
TGTGCCAGCAGCCCGAGCGGGGGTAACACAGATACGCAGTATTTT CASSPSGGNTDTQYF TRBD2 TRBV4-2 15 TRBJ2-3 many
TGCAGTGCTAGAGGCCGAACAGGGGCCGTCCACAATGAGCAGTTCTTC CSARGRTGAVHNEQFF TRBD1 TRBV20-1 16 TRBJ2-1 .
TGTGCCAGCAGTGATTGGGGCTATGGCTACACCTTC CASSDWGYGYTF . TRBV25-1 12 TRBJ1-2 .
TGTGCCAGCAGCCAAGGCCAGACCTCCAATGCCAGGTTCTTC CASSQGQTSNARFF . TRBV4-2 14 TRBJ2-1 .
TGTGCCAGCAGCCCAAAGCGGACAGGGGAGGATGGCTACACCTTC CASSPKRTGEDGYTF . TRBV21-1 15 TRBJ1-2 .
TGCGCCAGCAGCTTGGGGACTAGCGGGAGGATTGAGCAGTTCTTC CASSLGTSGRIEQFF TRBD2 TRBV5-1 15 TRBJ2-1 few
TGTGCCAGCAGCTTAGGGGTTAGGGGACGGACGTATGAAGCTTTCTTT CASSLGVRGRTYEAFF . TRBV11-2 16 TRBJ1-1 .
TGTGCCAGTAGTATTGGAAGGGGTGCGAACACTGAAGCTTTCTTT CASSIGRGANTEAFF . TRBV19 15 TRBJ1-1 .
TGTGCCAGCAGCTTAGTGGGGATGAACACTGAAGCTTTCTTT CASSLVGMNTEAFF . TRBV7-2 14 TRBJ1-1 few
TGTGCCAGCAGTCGCTGGACTAGTTCCTACGAGCAGTACTTC CASSRWTSSYEQYF TRBD2 TRBV27 14 TRBJ2-7 many